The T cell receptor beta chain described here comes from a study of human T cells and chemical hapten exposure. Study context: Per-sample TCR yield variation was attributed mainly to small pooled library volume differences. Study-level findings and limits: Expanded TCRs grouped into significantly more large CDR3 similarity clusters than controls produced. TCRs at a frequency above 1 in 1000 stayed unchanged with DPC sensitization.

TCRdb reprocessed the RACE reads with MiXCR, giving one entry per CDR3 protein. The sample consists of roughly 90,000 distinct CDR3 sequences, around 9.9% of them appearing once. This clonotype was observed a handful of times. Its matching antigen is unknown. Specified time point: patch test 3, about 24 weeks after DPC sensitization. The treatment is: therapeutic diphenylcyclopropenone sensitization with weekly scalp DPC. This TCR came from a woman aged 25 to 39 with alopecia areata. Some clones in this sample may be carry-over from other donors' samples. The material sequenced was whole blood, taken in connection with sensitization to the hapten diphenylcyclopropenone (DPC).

As DNA, the CDR3 is TGTGCCTATCTGGAGAAGGAAAAACTGTTTTTT. This sequence encodes CAYLEKEKLFF. V and J are TRBV28 and TRBJ1-4, with D unclear. Trimming took 11 bases from V and 8 from J, leaving 12 bases between them. Germline loops: CDR1 MDHEN, CDR2 SYDVKM. The CDR3 length is 11 residues. Variable domain in full (rest from reference TRBV28 and TRBJ1-4): DVKVTQSSRYLVKRTGEKVFLECVQDMDHENMFWYRQDPGLGLRLIYFSYDVKMKEKGDIPEGYSVSREKKERFSLILESASTNQTSMYLCAYLEKEKLFFGSGTQLSVL.